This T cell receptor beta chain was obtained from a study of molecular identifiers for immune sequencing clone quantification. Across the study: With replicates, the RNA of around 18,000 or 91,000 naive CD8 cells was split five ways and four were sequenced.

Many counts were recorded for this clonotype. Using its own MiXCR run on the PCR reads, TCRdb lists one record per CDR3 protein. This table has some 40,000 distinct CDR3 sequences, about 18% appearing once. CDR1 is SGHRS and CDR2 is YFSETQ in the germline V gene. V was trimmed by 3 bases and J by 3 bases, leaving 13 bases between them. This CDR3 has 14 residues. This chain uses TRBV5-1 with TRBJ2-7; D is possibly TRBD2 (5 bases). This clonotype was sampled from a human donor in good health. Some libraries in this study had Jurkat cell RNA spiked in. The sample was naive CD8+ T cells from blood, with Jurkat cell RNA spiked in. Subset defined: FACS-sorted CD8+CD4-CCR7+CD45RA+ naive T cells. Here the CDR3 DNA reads TGCGCCAGCAGCTCCCCGGGAAAGCTCTACGAGCAGTACTTC. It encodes CASSSPGKLYEQYF.